Detailed here is one T cell receptor beta chain. This clone has just one count. Its antigen specificity is not known. Base qualities are not provided; no much larger clone lies one nucleotide away. Compared with germline, V lacks 3 bases and J lacks 2 bases; bases without a gene match: 11. The cysteine opens and the phenylalanine closes a CDR3 of 16 amino acids. Just the 48-base CDR3 DNA is kept, in frame starting at base 1. According to the germline V gene, CDR1 reads SGHRS and CDR2 reads YFSETQ. The data are from a study of CD8 T cells in seronegative destructive rheumatoid arthritis (dated by TCRdb to about 2020). Regarding the study in general: Biological drugs were being received by seven of the eight CND-RA patients at the time of sampling. The seropositive RA, seronegative RA and healthy control comparison cohorts were obtained from an earlier published TCRbeta dataset rather than being newly sequenced. Peripheral CD8+ TCRbeta repertoires of CCP-negative destructive rheumatoid arthritis (CND-RA) patients were compared with newly diagnosed seropositive RA, seronegative RA and healthy controls. Study-wide conclusions, independent of this receptor: With age adjusted for, CD8+ TCRbeta repertoires in CND-RA patients appeared less diverse and more clonal than repertoires in other RA subtypes. CND-RA patients appeared to carry a distinct set of enriched public clonotypes, which the authors read as support for a separate disease subset. Without diagnostic samples, TCR repertoire differences may partly reflect poor disease control over the years rather than being present at onset. No public clonotype enrichment survived Benjamini-Hochberg correction across the 110,000 or so clonotypes tested. The study acknowledged the small size of the CND-RA cohort as a limitation. Compared with controls and other RA subtypes, CND-RA repertoires contained more CMV-reactive and fewer influenza A-reactive CD8+ TCRbeta sequences.

A negative result on the clinical CCP2 antibody test was shown by CND-RA patients, and progression of joint destruction was observed despite active therapy. All CND-RA patients were characterized by typical joint destruction in wrists and ankles and by failure of conventional anti-rheumatic therapy. CND-RA patients were sampled not at diagnosis but after long disease histories, which in several cases spanned decades. Each patient provided roughly 52 millilitres of EDTA-anticoagulated peripheral blood. Density gradient separation with Ficoll-Paque PLUS was used to isolate peripheral blood mononuclear cells. AutoMACS magnetic bead positive selection was used to isolate CD8+ cells from fresh or cryopreserved PBMCs, and purity was verified by flow cytometry. Nucleospin Tissue or Tissue XS kits were used for genomic DNA extraction, and quantification was performed on a Qubit 2.0 fluorometer. TCRbeta sequencing used genomic DNA from CD8+ cells, following the manufacturer's instructions. TCRbeta sequencing used the immunoSEQ assay and was run at a genomics technology centre in Finland. Per the source publication's procedure: Clonotype tables from the immunoSEQ preprocessing pipeline were converted to VDJtools format, and non-productive clonotypes were removed. Any sample with fewer than 10,000 reads was excluded, the remaining samples were subsampled to 10,000 reads, and most of the eight CND-RA samples made it through. Shannon-Wiener, Simpson and clonality indices were calculated with the VDJtools CalcDiversityStats function on data subsampled to 10,000 reads. Non-singleton TCRbeta clonotypes were hard-matched, with no mismatches allowed, against VDJdb to infer antigen specificity. CDR3 sequences that differed by one amino acid (Hamming distance 1) were grouped together into clusters with potentially shared antigen targets. After each group was resampled to six samples, one-sided Fisher's exact tests checked public clonotypes for group enrichment, with the whole procedure repeated ten times. TCRdb carries this immuneACCESS record with in-frame sequences only. Its versions omit some clonotypes, under half of them owing to an unresolved V gene in the studies checked, with the rest unexplained. V and J calls plus clone size are reproduced from that table; the DNA served to infer D and trimming. This sample has about 900 clones in its table, and more than 80% of those were observed once. Less than 25% of the sample is held by the ten biggest clonotypes.

This sequence originates from a woman between 55 and 85 years old with seronegative destructive rheumatoid arthritis. Input material: CD8+ T cells from blood. The chain employs TRBV5-1 and TRBJ2-7, and TRBD1 aligns with 7 junction nucleotides. The bases read TGCGCCAGCAGCTCATCTCAGACAGGGAATGCCTACGAGCAGTACTTC. It translates to CASSSSQTGNAYEQYF.